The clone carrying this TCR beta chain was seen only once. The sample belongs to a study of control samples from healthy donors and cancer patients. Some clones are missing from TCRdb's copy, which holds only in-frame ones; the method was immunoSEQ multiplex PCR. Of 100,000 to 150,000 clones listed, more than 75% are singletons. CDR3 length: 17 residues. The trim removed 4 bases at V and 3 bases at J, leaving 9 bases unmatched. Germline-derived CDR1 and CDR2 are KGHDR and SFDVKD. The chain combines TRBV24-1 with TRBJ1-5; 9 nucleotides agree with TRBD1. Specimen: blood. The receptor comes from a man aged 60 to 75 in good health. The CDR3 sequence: CATSDGGTGRFNQPQHF. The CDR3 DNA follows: TGTGCCACCAGTGACGGTGGGACAGGGCGGTTCAATCAGCCCCAGCATTTT.